This passage covers 24 T cell receptor beta chains from one sample sequenced in a study of cytomegalovirus exposure and HLA in healthy donors. Using immunoSEQ multiplex PCR, the repertoire was profiled, and TCRdb retains in-frame clones only, with some absent. The data hold 90,000 to 120,000 clones, with approximately 86% observed a single time. The sequencing input was PBMCs. The origin of the receptors is a woman aged 18-30 years in good health and CMV-seronegative.

The chain recombines TRBV9 with TRBJ2-2; no clear D gene. Germline values: CDR1 SGDLS, CDR2 YYNGEE. The CDR3 runs 12 residues. With 3 bases removed from V and 5 bases from J, the gap between germline ends came to 5 bases. Here the CDR3 reads CASSGATGELFF. The CDR3, as DNA: TGTGCCAGCAGCGGGGCGACCGGGGAGCTGTTTTTT.

The genes are TRBV4-1 and TRBJ1-6; D may be TRBD1 (5 bases). Germline V gene data show CDR1 as MGHRA and CDR2 as YSYEKL. V lost 5 bases and J 2 bases, leaving 13 bases between the germline ends. CDR3 length: 16 amino acids. The CDR3 loop is CASSGGTGPYNSPLHF. In DNA form, the CDR3 reads TGCGCCAGCAGCGGCGGGACCGGACCCTATAATTCACCCCTCCACTTT.

This clone was observed a few times. This chain joins TRBV19 and TRBJ1-2, with D tentatively TRBD1 (6 bases). Trimming stripped 4 bases from V and 0 bases from J, with 18 bases between. Germline V CDR1 and CDR2: LNHDA, SQIVND (reference sequence). This CDR3 has 17 amino acids. The CDR3: CASSTTPGRGANYGYTF. CDR3 bases: TGTGCCAGTAGTACTACCCCGGGGAGGGGGGCTAACTATGGCTACACCTTC.

The chain recombines TRBV5-1 with TRBJ2-5; 9 bases map to TRBD2. The J segment lost 5 bases and the V segment lost 4 bases, leaving 9 bases of the junction unmatched. The V gene's germline CDR1 is SGHRS and CDR2 YFSETQ. The CDR3 contains 15 residues. CDR3 sequence reads: CASSEGLALRETQYF. The CDR3 nucleotides are TGCGCCAGCAGCGAAGGACTAGCGCTTCGGGAGACCCAGTACTTC. Drawing the rest from reference TRBV5-1 and TRBJ2-5, the complete variable domain is KAGVTQTPRYLIKTRGQQVTLSCSPISGHRSVSWYQQTPGQGLQFLFEYFSETQRNKGNFPGRFSGRQFSNSRSEMNVSTLELGDSALYLCASSEGLALRETQYFGPGTRLLVL.

This chain connects TRBV13 to TRBJ2-2; 8 positions match TRBD2. J lost 3 bases, V lost 0 bases, and 9 bases had no gene match. Germline CDR1 PRHDT, CDR2 FYEKMQ (reference sequence). This CDR3 has 18 residues. The CDR3 bases are TGTGCCAGCAGCTTAGGCCTAATGGGACTAGAGGACACCGGGGAGCTGTTTTTT. It encodes CASSLGLMGLEDTGELFF.

This chain joins TRBV27 and TRBJ1-5; 7 bases fit TRBD1. Germline assignment: CDR1 MNHEY and CDR2 SMNVEV (reference sequence). J gave up 7 bases and V 2 bases, and 2 bases lay outside the gene matches. The CDR3 consists of 13 residues. CDR3 DNA sequence: TGTGCCAGCAGTTTAACAGGGGTCCAGCCCCAGCATTTT. Amino acid sequence: CASSLTGVQPQHF.

This clone occurred once. The chain employs TRBV9 and TRBJ2-7, with 9 bases lining up with TRBD1. From germline, CDR1 is SGDLS and CDR2 YYNGEE. CDR3 size: 15 residues. V gave up 2 bases and J gave up 6 bases; unmatched junction bases: 9. The CDR3 sequence: CASSVASGTGSEQYF. The CDR3 nucleotides read TGTGCCAGCAGCGTGGCCTCCGGGACAGGGTCCGAGCAGTACTTC.

This chain connects TRBV9 to TRBJ1-1; perhaps TRBD1 as D (6 bases). The CDR3 consists of 14 residues. The V gene lost 0 bases and the J gene lost 6 bases, with 12 bases spanning the gap. Germline CDR1 is SGDLS and CDR2 is YYNGEE. The CDR3 spells CASSVDNRVAEAFF. The CDR3 nucleotides read TGTGCCAGCAGCGTAGATAACAGGGTAGCTGAAGCTTTCTTT.

V gene TRBV19 combines with J gene TRBJ1-2, with 8 bases aligning to TRBD1. The CDR3 covers 14 residues. The V gene's germline CDR1 is LNHDA and CDR2 SQIVND (reference sequence). Trimming removed 5 bases from V and 7 bases from J; junction bases left unmatched: 9. The CDR3 coding sequence is TGTGCCAGTAGTCCTTGGGACAGGAAGAGTGGCTACACCTTC. It is translated as CASSPWDRKSGYTF. The full variable domain, in which reference TRBV19 and TRBJ1-2 provide the parts outside the CDR3, is DGGITQSPKYLFRKEGQNVTLSCEQNLNHDAMYWYRQDPGQGLRLIYYSQIVNDFQKGDIAEGYSVSREKKESFPLTVTSAQKNPTAFYLCASSPWDRKSGYTFGSGTRLTVV.

This clone was observed once. The chain is built from TRBV5-1 and TRBJ2-4; 8 nucleotides agree with TRBD1. The CDR3 length is 13 residues. Germline trimming cut 0 bases from V and 8 bases from J; bases unmatched to any gene: 1. From germline, CDR1 is SGHRS and CDR2 YFSETQ. As DNA, the CDR3 is TGCGCCAGCAGCTTGGACAGGGGGGACATTCAGTACTTC. Protein: CASSLDRGDIQYF.

The chain has TRBV6-6 and TRBJ1-2; 7 positions match TRBD1. CDR3 length equals 11 residues. CDR1 is MNHNY and CDR2 is SVGAGI in the germline V gene (reference sequence). V dropped 9 bases and J dropped 4; count of bases not matched to a gene: 2. The chain's CDR3 is CASTGAYGYTF. CDR3 coding DNA: TGTGCCAGTACAGGGGCCTATGGCTACACCTTC.

This rearrangement joins TRBV29-1 to TRBJ2-1, with 14 nucleotides matching TRBD2. With 7 bases clipped from V and 9 bases from J, the junction kept 8 bases outside the gene matches. This CDR3 has 14 amino acids. Germline values: CDR1 SQVTM, CDR2 ANQGSEA. The CDR3 nucleotides are TGCAGCGGCCAGACTAGCGGGGGGGCCAGTGAGCAGTTCTTC. This codes for CSGQTSGGASEQFF.

V gene TRBV13 combines with J gene TRBJ2-7, with 8 nucleotides matching TRBD2. CDR3 size: 16 residues. The germline V gene has CDR1 PRHDT and CDR2 FYEKMQ (reference sequence). V dropped 5 bases and J dropped 0; count of bases not matched to a gene: 9. CDR3 loop: CASSPRGGLYSYEQYF. In nucleotides, the CDR3 is TGTGCCAGCAGCCCCCGGGGGGGATTGTACTCCTACGAGCAGTACTTC.

This rearrangement joins TRBV10-3 to TRBJ1-1; no clear D. The CDR3 length is 13 residues. Per the germline V gene, CDR1 is ENHRY and CDR2 is SYGVKD. Deletions cut 8 bases from V and 0 bases from J, with 10 bases between. CDR3 sequence reads: CAIRPDMNTEAFF. The CDR3 region has the DNA TGTGCCATCCGACCAGACATGAACACTGAAGCTTTCTTT.

The V gene is TRBV5-1, the J gene TRBJ2-5; 8 bases fit TRBD2. Germline V gives CDR1 SGHRS, CDR2 YFSETQ. This CDR3 region has 16 residues. The V gene end was trimmed by 0 bases and the J gene end by 3 bases; junction bases not matched to a gene: 7. In DNA form, the CDR3 reads TGCGCCAGCAGCTTGGGAGGCGGGGGGACGAAAGAGACCCAGTACTTC. It is translated as CASSLGGGGTKETQYF.

This chain joins TRBV6-1 and TRBJ2-7, with 7 bases that match TRBD2. The CDR3 has 15 residues. V trimming: 10 bases; J trimming: 0 bases; junction bases outside the gene matches: 12. CDR1 MNHNS and CDR2 SASEGT come from the germline V gene. CDR3: CATRSLGGSSYEQYF. CDR3 nucleotides: TGTGCCACCCGTTCGCTCGGGGGGAGCTCCTACGAGCAGTACTTC.

This clone has only a few counts. The J gene is TRBJ1-2, the V gene TRBV30; D not resolved. CDR3 length: 12 residues. CDR1 is GTSNPN and CDR2 is SVGIG in the germline V gene (reference sequence). Trimming left V 3 bases short and J 6 bases short, with 11 bases between. The CDR3 region is CAWSIGVDGYTF. As DNA, the CDR3 is TGTGCCTGGAGCATCGGGGTCGATGGCTACACCTTC.

In this sample, this clone turned up once. V and J are TRBV19 and TRBJ2-5, with D tentatively TRBD2 (5 bases). This CDR3 contains 15 residues. V shed 5 bases and J shed 5 bases, with 18 bases lying between them. Germline V CDR1 and CDR2: LNHDA, SQIVND (reference sequence). The CDR3 nucleotides read TGTGCCAGTAGTGCGCGCCCACGGAGGAGGGAGACCCAGTACTTC. It encodes CASSARPRRRETQYF.

This clone has a single count. This chain connects TRBV29-1 to TRBJ1-1; 8 bases align to TRBD1. CDR1 is SQVTM, CDR2 ANQGSEA, per germline. This CDR3 comprises 14 residues. Trimming at V came to 6 bases and at J to 0 bases, leaving 6 bases not matched to a gene. In nucleotides, the CDR3 is TGCAGCGTATACGACAGGGGCATGAACACTGAAGCTTTCTTT. It yields the protein CSVYDRGMNTEAFF.

The chain joins TRBV30 to TRBJ1-1; tentatively, D is TRBD1 (6 bases). The CDR3 loop spans 13 amino acids. V shed 4 bases and J shed 1 base, with 10 bases lying between them. In germline, CDR1 is GTSNPN, CDR2 SVGIG (reference sequence). DNA of the CDR3: TGTGCCTGGAAAAGAGGGGGGAACACTGAAGCTTTCTTT. This gives the protein CAWKRGGNTEAFF.

The CDR3 loop is CASSAYTEAFF. The CDR3 DNA follows: TGTGCCAGTAGTGCGTACACTGAAGCTTTCTTT. This chain joins TRBV19 and TRBJ1-1; D is uncertain. V gave up 5 bases and J gave up 3 bases, with 4 bases separating them. The germline V gene has CDR1 LNHDA and CDR2 SQIVND (reference sequence). The CDR3 runs 11 residues.

This chain's CDR3 is CSARTGGPYEQYF. The CDR3, as DNA: TGCAGCGCCAGGACAGGGGGCCCCTACGAGCAGTACTTC. V gene TRBV29-1 combines with J gene TRBJ2-7; 11 positions agree with TRBD1. V shed 7 bases, J shed 2 bases, and the junction held 4 bases outside the gene matches. Germline V CDR1 and CDR2: SQVTM, ANQGSEA. This CDR3 has 13 residues.

This clone was found once. This sequence joins TRBV7-9 and TRBJ2-7, with 8 nucleotides matching TRBD2. The CDR3 is made up of 13 amino acids. With 5 bases clipped from V and 6 bases from J, the junction kept 6 bases outside the gene matches. Germline-derived CDR1 and CDR2 are SEHNR and FQNEAQ (reference sequence). CDR3 protein: CASSPRLASEQYF. CDR3 DNA sequence: TGTGCCAGCAGCCCCAGACTAGCGTCCGAGCAGTACTTC.

The CDR3: CAWSRGAGYGYTF. The CDR3 nucleotides read TGTGCCTGGTCACGGGGGGCTGGCTATGGCTACACCTTC. This chain connects TRBV30 to TRBJ1-2, with D possibly being TRBD1 (6 bases). V lost 5 bases, J lost 4 bases, and 14 bases lay in between. The CDR3 contains 13 residues. Germline CDR1 GTSNPN, CDR2 SVGIG (reference sequence).